This T cell receptor beta chain was sequenced in a study of Ad26.COV2.S vaccination and SARS-CoV-2 variants. Findings and limits, study-wide: Total T cell responses, in the TCR breadth and depth analyses, may have been underestimated.

Comments on this clone: The antigen remains undetermined.

Germline V gene sequence: CDR1 DFQATT, CDR2 SNEGSKA (reference sequence). The V and J ends lost 3 bases and 7 bases respectively, with 7 bases between them. This CDR3 has 11 residues. Noted treatment: about 20 received Ad26.COV2.S at low or high dose, single or two shots; roughly five received placebo; per-sample allocation not given. Sampling was done on day 63 after the first vaccine or placebo injection. Assay used: immunoSEQ multiplex PCR; TCRdb lists only in-frame clones, some missing. The sample shows about 350,000 clones, roughly 90% of them seen only once. Sequenced here: peripheral blood, sampled in a trial of Ad26.COV2.S vaccine versus placebo. This sequence joins TRBV20-1 and TRBJ2-1; no definite D call. The receptor was derived from a person aged 18 to 65 who received the Ad26.COV2.S COVID-19 vaccine or a placebo. The CDR3 reads CSASLGNEQFF. The CDR3 DNA follows: TGCAGTGCTAGTTTGGGGAATGAGCAGTTCTTC.